What follows are 22 T cell receptor beta chains derived from one specimen sequenced in a study of shared clonotypes between healthy human individuals. The assay was immunoSEQ multiplex PCR, and TCRdb's table has in-frame clones only and misses some. The table includes approximately 1,500,000 clones, approximately 98% detected once. The sample taken for sequencing was naive CD4+ T cells sorted from blood. As for subset: CD45RA+ positively selected. Every receptor here comes from a man aged 25 to 40 in good health.

The chain recombines TRBV5-5 with TRBJ2-7, with 10 positions matching TRBD1. V shed 3 bases, J shed 3 bases, and the junction held 3 bases outside the gene matches. Germline loops: CDR1 SGHKS, CDR2 YYEKEE (reference sequence). The CDR3 has 14 residues. CDR3 in DNA: TGTGCCAGCAGCTCGACAGGGGGCTTCTACGAGCAGTACTTC. Protein sequence: CASSSTGGFYEQYF.

V gene TRBV28 combines with J gene TRBJ2-2; the D gene is possibly TRBD1 (5 bases). CDR1 and CDR2 from the germline V gene are MDHEN and SYDVKM. V was pared by 1 base and J by 3 bases, with 9 bases between. This CDR3 has 15 amino acids. This chain's CDR3 is CASSLSTEYTGELFF. The DNA of the CDR3 is TGTGCCAGCAGTTTATCGACAGAGTACACCGGGGAGCTGTTTTTT. The variable domain in full, with the rest retrieved from reference TRBV28 and TRBJ2-2, is DVKVTQSSRYLVKRTGEKVFLECVQDMDHENMFWYRQDPGLGLRLIYFSYDVKMKEKGDIPEGYSVSREKKERFSLILESASTNQTSMYLCASSLSTEYTGELFFGEGSRLTVL.

This chain uses TRBV28 with TRBJ2-7; 8 nucleotides line up with TRBD2. The CDR3 runs to 15 residues. V lost 5 bases to trimming and J lost 4 bases; unmatched junction nucleotides: 10. Germline V gene sequence: CDR1 MDHEN, CDR2 SYDVKM. The CDR3 coding sequence is TGTGCCAGCAGTCCCGGGGTAGCGGGAAGGTACGAGCAGTACTTC. This codes for CASSPGVAGRYEQYF.

The chain recombines TRBV11-2 with TRBJ2-5, with a possible D match to TRBD1 (6 bases). This CDR3 has 15 residues. From germline, CDR1 is SGHAT and CDR2 FQNNGV. V dropped 1 base and J dropped 1 base, with 10 bases sitting between them. The CDR3 is CASSLARTVQETQYF. The CDR3 DNA sequence: TGTGCCAGCAGCTTAGCCAGGACAGTCCAAGAGACCCAGTACTTC.

The genes are TRBV5-5 and TRBJ2-1; D may be TRBD2 (6 bases). Germline assignment: CDR1 SGHKS and CDR2 YYEKEE (reference sequence). CDR3 size: 13 residues. V lost 1 base and J 7 bases, leaving 9 bases between the germline ends. CDR3 loop: CASSLSLANEQFF. CDR3 DNA sequence: TGTGCCAGCAGCTTGAGTCTAGCGAATGAGCAGTTCTTC.

The chain recombines TRBV23-1 with TRBJ2-3, with TRBD2 matching over 8 bases. TRBV23-1 carries the ORF label, with uncertain function. The V segment lost 9 bases and the J segment 3 bases; nucleotides outside the gene matches: 20. CDR3 length: 18 residues. The CDR3: CARKRGIGRARWTDTQYF. The CDR3 DNA sequence: TGCGCCAGAAAAAGGGGTATCGGGAGGGCCCGTTGGACAGATACGCAGTATTTT.

Here the CDR3 DNA reads TGTGCCAGCAGCATAGGGTTAAACACTGAAGCTTTCTTT. Protein product: CASSIGLNTEAFF. The chain has TRBV5-4 and TRBJ1-1; D is undetermined. Germline loops: CDR1 SGHNT, CDR2 YYREEE (reference sequence). This CDR3 spans 13 amino acids. Trimming took off 4 bases at V and 2 bases at J, with 9 bases between the two ends.

V is TRBV5-3 and J is TRBJ2-5; TRBD2 aligns across 7 bases. TRBV5-3 is assigned to the ORF class and has an uncertain function. This CDR3 contains 16 residues. Unmatched junction bases numbered 7, after V lost 0 bases and J lost 2 bases. CDR3 sequence (DNA): TGTGCCAGAAGCTTGGTGGGTAGCGGGCAACAAGAGACCCAGTACTTC. It translates to CARSLVGSGQQETQYF.

This rearrangement joins TRBV4-1 to TRBJ2-5; D may be TRBD1 (5 bases). Per germline, CDR1 MGHRA and CDR2 YSYEKL. The CDR3 length is 15 residues. The ends were cut back, 0 bases at V and 5 bases at J, with 13 bases in the middle. CDR3 region: CASSQETVQGETQYF. CDR3 nucleotides: TGCGCCAGCAGCCAAGAAACGGTGCAGGGCGAGACCCAGTACTTC.

The chain links TRBV5-5 to TRBJ2-5; 8 nucleotides agree with TRBD1. Trimming at V came to 4 bases and at J to 9 bases, leaving 14 bases not matched to a gene. This CDR3 is 15 amino acids long. The germline V gene has CDR1 SGHKS and CDR2 YYEKEE (reference sequence). Written as DNA, the CDR3 is TGTGCCAGCAGCCAGGGGGCGTCAGCTATTGAGGCCCAGTACTTC. Translating gives CASSQGASAIEAQYF.

V gene TRBV11-2 combines with J gene TRBJ2-5; no clear D gene. CDR1 and CDR2 (germline): SGHAT, FQNNGV. V gave up 4 bases and J gave up 9 bases, with 18 bases separating them. The CDR3 extends over 14 amino acids. In DNA, the CDR3 is TGTGCCAGCAGCTCGAGACATACTTCATCGGCCCAGTACTTC. Its protein product is CASSSRHTSSAQYF. Drawing the rest from reference TRBV11-2 and TRBJ2-5, the complete variable domain is EAGVAQSPRYKIIEKRQSVAFWCNPISGHATLYWYQQILGQGPKLLIQFQNNGVVDDSQLPKDRFSAERLKGVDSTLKIQPAKLEDSAVYLCASSSRHTSSAQYFGPGTRLLVL.

V usage is TRBV6-5 and J usage is TRBJ2-1; 7 bases fit TRBD2. Losses at the gene ends were 6 bases for V and 3 bases for J; bases not matched to a gene: 5. This CDR3 contains 14 residues. Germline loops: CDR1 MNHEY, CDR2 SVGAGI. The CDR3 spells CASSRGSHYNEQFF. For the CDR3, the DNA is TGTGCCAGCAGCCGCGGGAGTCACTACAATGAGCAGTTCTTC.

The chain links TRBV28 to TRBJ1-5; a weak D match, TRBD1 (6 bases). The length of the CDR3 is 12 residues. V was pared by 6 bases and J by 6 bases, with 9 bases between. Germline CDR1 is MDHEN and CDR2 is SYDVKM. CDR3: CASRQGRQPQHF. CDR3 coding DNA: TGTGCCAGCAGACAGGGACGTCAGCCCCAGCATTTT.

CDR3 loop: CASSAGWLAGTHETQYF. CDR3 coding DNA: TGTGCCAGCAGCGCGGGGTGGCTAGCGGGAACCCACGAGACCCAGTACTTC. The chain uses TRBV7-8 and TRBJ2-5, with TRBD2 matching over 9 bases. V trimming: 5 bases; J trimming: 5 bases; junction bases outside the gene matches: 15. This CDR3 has 17 residues. Germline CDR1 reads SGHVS; CDR2 reads FQNEAQ.

V is TRBV6-1 and J is TRBJ1-5; D unclear. CDR3 size: 14 residues. Germline V gives CDR1 MNHNS, CDR2 SASEGT. V shed 1 base and J shed 7 bases, with 11 bases lying between them. The CDR3 reads CASSEGLFQQPQHF. The CDR3 DNA sequence: TGTGCCAGCAGTGAAGGACTGTTCCAGCAGCCCCAGCATTTT.

As for this clone: Sequence at one end of the junction differs from germline and may be a read error. V gene TRBV9 combines with J gene TRBJ2-7; 10 bases map to TRBD2. CDR1 SGDLS and CDR2 YYNGEE come from the germline V gene. The CDR3 is made up of 14 amino acids. The CDR3, as DNA: TGTGCCAGCAGCCCAGAGCCGGGACTAGCGCTCGGGGACTTC. It is translated as CASSPEPGLALGDF.

V usage is TRBV5-1 and J usage is TRBJ2-7; 7 bases map to TRBD1. The CDR3 is made up of 15 amino acids. With 4 bases clipped from V and 1 base from J, the junction kept 8 bases outside the gene matches. Germline assignment: CDR1 SGHRS and CDR2 YFSETQ. The CDR3 bases are TGCGCCAGCAGCGGGACAGTGGGGGTATCCTACGAGCAGTACTTC. It encodes CASSGTVGVSYEQYF.

This chain links TRBV28 with TRBJ1-3; possible D gene TRBD1, 6 bases. CDR1 is MDHEN, CDR2 SYDVKM, per germline. Trimming took off 5 bases at V and 2 bases at J, with 16 bases between the two ends. CDR3 length equals 16 residues. CDR3 sequence: CASSLQGTVAGNTIYF. CDR3 nucleotides: TGTGCCAGCAGTCTACAGGGAACTGTAGCTGGAAACACCATATATTTT.

This sequence joins TRBV18 and TRBJ1-5; TRBD1 might be the D (5 bases). CDR1 and CDR2 from the germline V gene are KGHSH and LQKENI. Trimming pared 1 base from V and 1 base from J, leaving 11 bases between. This CDR3 comprises 16 residues. The CDR3 sequence: CASSPLEGRSNQPQHF. For the CDR3, the DNA is TGTGCCAGCTCACCACTGGAGGGGAGGAGCAATCAGCCCCAGCATTTT.

The chain joins TRBV7-9 to TRBJ1-5, with D unclear. V was pared by 5 bases and J by 0 bases, with 8 bases between. Germline loops: CDR1 SEHNR, CDR2 FQNEAQ (reference sequence). The CDR3 has 14 residues. The CDR3 DNA is TGTGCCAGCAGCCAGTGGGATAGCAATCAGCCCCAGCATTTT. Its protein is CASSQWDSNQPQHF.

This clone was seen a single time. This chain links TRBV10-1 with TRBJ2-1; 7 bases are shared with TRBD1. Germline V CDR1 and CDR2: WNHNN, SYGVQD (reference sequence). V shed 3 bases and J 5 bases; nucleotides not matched to a gene: 10. The CDR3 is made up of 16 amino acids. The CDR3 DNA is TGCGCCAGCAGTGACGCCAGGACAGGCATTAACAATGAGCAGTTCTTC. Protein: CASSDARTGINNEQFF.

The chain joins TRBV14 to TRBJ2-7; D is ambiguous. The ends were cut back, 4 bases at V and 4 bases at J, with 11 bases in the middle. Germline V lookup: CDR1 SGHDN, CDR2 FVKESK. This CDR3 region has 13 residues. The CDR3 DNA sequence: TGTGCCAGCAGCCTGCAGCCGGTGTACGAGCAGTACTTC. This translates into CASSLQPVYEQYF.